The 9 T cell receptor beta chains below come from one sample, sequenced in a study of T cell responses to AZD1222 COVID-19 vaccine. This table comes from immunoSEQ multiplex PCR, and its TCRdb copy is limited to in-frame clones, with some not included. The sample has 75,000 to 100,000 clones, around 94% seen once. The sample here was peripheral blood, taken on day 0 of AZD1222 vaccination. These receptors were obtained from an adult in good health.

This chain connects TRBV7-9 to TRBJ1-2; D is unresolved. V lost 0 bases and J 1 base, leaving 6 bases between the germline ends. CDR3 length: 14 residues. CDR1 SEHNR and CDR2 FQNEAQ come from the germline V gene (reference sequence). In DNA form, the CDR3 reads TGTGCCAGCAGCTTAGCGGGCAATAACTATGGCTACACCTTC. Encoded protein: CASSLAGNNYGYTF.

This clone showed up just once. The gene calls are TRBV9 and TRBJ1-6; no firm D call. This CDR3 comprises 15 residues. V lost 4 bases, J lost 6 bases, and 14 bases lay in between. Germline V gene sequence: CDR1 SGDLS, CDR2 YYNGEE. This CDR3 reads CASSLGSTLNSPLHF. CDR3 bases: TGTGCCAGCAGCCTCGGGTCCACCCTTAATTCACCCCTCCACTTT.

The rearrangement joins TRBV6-5 to TRBJ2-1, with a tentative D call TRBD1 (6 bases). Germline-derived CDR1 and CDR2 are MNHEY and SVGAGI. With 6 bases removed from V and 0 bases from J, the gap between germline ends came to 12 bases. This CDR3 region has 15 residues. CDR3 in DNA: TGTGCCAGCAGGACCGACAGGTTCTCCTACAATGAGCAGTTCTTC. It translates to CASRTDRFSYNEQFF.

V usage is TRBV11-2 and J usage is TRBJ2-2; 9 bases agree with TRBD2. Germline lookup yields CDR1 SGHAT and CDR2 FQNNGV. V lost 0 bases, J lost 4 bases, and 6 bases stayed unmatched. The CDR3 totals 17 residues. The CDR3 sequence is CASSLEVVAGVTGELFF. CDR3 nucleotide sequence: TGTGCCAGCAGCTTAGAGGTGGTAGCGGGAGTCACCGGGGAGCTGTTTTTT.

The rearrangement uses TRBV5-1 and TRBJ1-4, with TRBD1 matching 7 bases. Germline-derived CDR1 and CDR2 are SGHRS and YFSETQ. The junction had 3 bases not matched to a gene; V was cut back by 1 base and J by 0 bases. CDR3 length equals 16 residues. This CDR3 is CASSLQGGTTNEKLFF. For the CDR3, the DNA is TGCGCCAGCAGCTTGCAGGGGGGCACAACTAATGAAAAACTGTTTTTT.

The chain is built from TRBV7-2 and TRBJ1-2, with a possible D match to TRBD1 (5 bases). There are 13 residues in the CDR3. Germline values: CDR1 SGHTA, CDR2 FQGNSA. The ends were cut back, 5 bases at V and 5 bases at J, with 12 bases in the middle. Written as DNA, the CDR3 is TGTGCCAGCAGCCCCGGGACGGTATATGGCTACACCTTC. It codes for CASSPGTVYGYTF.

V is TRBV5-1 and J is TRBJ1-2; D gene ambiguous. This CDR3 has 14 residues. The germline CDR1 and CDR2 sequences are SGHRS and YFSETQ. The germline V and J ends were trimmed by 0 bases and 4 bases, with 10 bases remaining between them. CDR3 sequence: CASSLEGTLYGYTF. The CDR3 coding sequence is TGCGCCAGCAGCTTGGAGGGAACCCTCTATGGCTACACCTTC.

The chain is built from TRBV7-8 and TRBJ2-2; 8 bases line up with TRBD1. V was clipped by 3 bases and J by 4 bases; unmatched bases: 7. CDR1 is SGHVS and CDR2 is FQNEAQ in the germline V gene. The CDR3 contains 16 residues. The chain's CDR3 is CASSFRTGRSTGELFF. DNA of the CDR3: TGTGCCAGCAGCTTCCGGACAGGGAGGAGCACCGGGGAGCTGTTTTTT.

The rearrangement joins TRBV30 to TRBJ1-2, with 7 bases identical to TRBD1. The V and J ends lost 3 bases and 4 bases, in that order; junction bases with no gene match: 2. CDR3 length: 12 residues. Germline values: CDR1 GTSNPN, CDR2 SVGIG (reference sequence). Written as DNA, the CDR3 is TGTGCCTGGAGCCGGGACAGCTATGGCTACACCTTC. This translates into CAWSRDSYGYTF.